Listed below are T cell receptor beta chains from one sample, sequenced in a study of T cells after yellow fever vaccination. TCRdb reprocessed the 5' RACE reads via MiXCR and lists one record per CDR3 protein. The data contain hundreds of thousands of distinct CDR3 sequences, 15% to 20% of them singletons. Sequences were derived from PBMCs, sampled before the yellow fever booster vaccination. Every receptor here comes from a man younger than 30 who received the YFV17D yellow fever vaccine. CDR3s include the opening cysteine and the closing phenylalanine or tryptophan. The D gene is left open where the match is weak. Some rows mark clone size as missing; the rest say once, few, many or name a class of expanded clone.

CDR3 DNA | CDR3 protein | V gene | D gene | J gene | clone size
TGTGCCAGCAGGCGAGCGGGACAGGGGGCGAACACCATATATTTT | CASRRAGQGANTIYF | TRBV5-6 | TRBD1 | TRBJ1-3 | .
TGTGCCAGCTCAGGCGGGCCCCAAGGAAGGGGCTACACCTTC | CASSGGPQGRGYTF | TRBV12-3/TRBV12-4 | . | TRBJ1-2 | .
TGTGCCAGCGCCCAGGACAGGGGGAGCGTTCAGCCCCAGCATTTT | CASAQDRGSVQPQHF | TRBV28 | TRBD1 | TRBJ1-5 | .
TGTGCCAGCAGCCGAAGACAGGGGGCGTACCAAGAGACCCAGTACTTC | CASSRRQGAYQETQYF | TRBV5-5 | TRBD1 | TRBJ2-5 | few
TGTGCCAGCAGCCCCTGGGAGACCCAGTACTTC | CASSPWETQYF | TRBV7-2 | . | TRBJ2-5 | many
TGTGCCAGCAGCTTTTCGCCTCCCTCCGAGCAGTACTTC | CASSFSPPSEQYF | TRBV11-3 | . | TRBJ2-7 | few
TGTGCCAGCAATGGACAGGGAGGCAATGAGCAGTTCTTC | CASNGQGGNEQFF | TRBV6-5 | TRBD1 | TRBJ2-1 | many
TGTGCCAGCAGTGAACTTGGGGTCTACAATGAGCAGTTCTTC | CASSELGVYNEQFF | TRBV6-2/TRBV6-3 | . | TRBJ2-1 | few
TGTGCCAGCAGACGGGGACCTTACAATGAGCAGTTCTTC | CASRRGPYNEQFF | TRBV6-5 | . | TRBJ2-1 | .
TGCAGTGCCAAAGCAGGAACACAGAGAAATCAGCCCCAGCATTTT | CSAKAGTQRNQPQHF | TRBV20-1 | . | TRBJ1-5 | .
TGTGCCAGCAGTCCAGGGACGGTTTATAGCAATCAGCCCCAGCATTTT | CASSPGTVYSNQPQHF | TRBV28 | . | TRBJ1-5 | few
TGTGCCAGCAGTGCGGACCCAACCCCGCGGCAGCCCCAGCATTTT | CASSADPTPRQPQHF | TRBV27 | . | TRBJ1-5 | .
TGCGCCAGCAGCCCTTCGTCTTCTACGGGTACGCAGTATTTT | CASSPSSSTGTQYF | TRBV4-1 | . | TRBJ2-3 | .
TGTGCCAGCAGCTTTCTAGATTCTACCACTGAAGCTTTCTTT | CASSFLDSTTEAFF | TRBV7-9 | . | TRBJ1-1 | few
TGTGCCAGTAGTATGGTAGGGGATCCCAATACGAATGAGCAGTTCTTC | CASSMVGDPNTNEQFF | TRBV19 | . | TRBJ2-1 | many
TGCAGCGTTAAATGGGACACTGAAGCTTTCTTT | CSVKWDTEAFF | TRBV29-1 | . | TRBJ1-1 | .
TGTGCCAGCAACCGAGATACACAATCGTCTGGCTACACCTTC | CASNRDTQSSGYTF | TRBV6-1 | . | TRBJ1-2 | .
TGTGCCAGCAGTTATATCCTAAATTTAGATACGCAGTATTTT | CASSYILNLDTQYF | TRBV6-2/TRBV6-3 | . | TRBJ2-3 | .
TGTGCCAGCAGCAGGGACGCTAACACTGAAGCTTTCTTT | CASSRDANTEAFF | TRBV21-1 | . | TRBJ1-1 | .
TGCGCCAGCAGAAACACCGGGGGGACTTTTGAGCAGTTCTTC | CASRNTGGTFEQFF | TRBV5-1 | TRBD2 | TRBJ2-1 | .
TGTGCCAGCAGTTACTCGGGGACCCAAAGGGGCATTCAGTACTTC | CASSYSGTQRGIQYF | TRBV6-2/TRBV6-3 | . | TRBJ2-4 | .
TGTGCCAGCATAAGAGGGGGTATCGATGAAGCTTTCTTT | CASIRGGIDEAFF | TRBV2 | . | TRBJ1-1 | .
TGTGCCAGCACCGACCGGAGCTCTGGAAACACCATATATTTT | CASTDRSSGNTIYF | TRBV9 | . | TRBJ1-3 | few
TGTGCCAGCAGCCCGGTCCAGGGAACCGGGGAGCTGTTTTTT | CASSPVQGTGELFF | TRBV7-9 | . | TRBJ2-2 | .
TGCAGTGCTATAACGGGGGGGAACACCGGGGAGCTGTTTTTT | CSAITGGNTGELFF | TRBV20-1 | TRBD2 | TRBJ2-2 | .
TGTGCCAGCAGTTTATCGGTGGGAGATACGCAGTATTTT | CASSLSVGDTQYF | TRBV27 | . | TRBJ2-3 | .
TGCAGCGTTGAAGATTTAGGGGGTGACGAGCAGTACTTC | CSVEDLGGDEQYF | TRBV29-1 | . | TRBJ2-7 | .
TGTGCCAGCAGTGAAAACCCCAAGACTACGCAGTTCTTC | CASSENPKTTQFF | TRBV6-4 | . | TRBJ2-1 | .
TGTGCCAGCAGTTACGAGCGGGGGGGCCCCGATACGCAGTATTTT | CASSYERGGPDTQYF | TRBV6-5 | TRBD2 | TRBJ2-3 | .
TGTGCCAGTAGTACGAGGGAGGCTGAAGCTTTCTTT | CASSTREAEAFF | TRBV19 | . | TRBJ1-1 | once
TGTGCCAGCAGACCTAACGCAGGGTCGGGAAATTCACCCCTCCACTTT | CASRPNAGSGNSPLHF | TRBV28 | . | TRBJ1-6 | few
TGTGCCAGCAGCTTTCTACGGGGTGCCGGAAACACCATATATTTT | CASSFLRGAGNTIYF | TRBV5-5 | . | TRBJ1-3 | .
TGCGCCAGCAGCCCTTTACCGGGACTAGCGGGGGCAAGCTCCTACAATGAGCAGTTCTTC | CASSPLPGLAGASSYNEQFF | TRBV5-1 | TRBD2 | TRBJ2-1 | .
TGCAGTGCTAGCCCGGGACACAACAACTATGGCTACACCTTC | CSASPGHNNYGYTF | TRBV20-1 | . | TRBJ1-2 | .
TGTGCCAGTAGTATAGGGACTAGCAGAGATACGCAGTATTTT | CASSIGTSRDTQYF | TRBV19 | TRBD2 | TRBJ2-3 | few
TGTGCCACCAGCAGAACCACCCCAGGCTATGGCTACACCTTC | CATSRTTPGYGYTF | TRBV15 | . | TRBJ1-2 | many
TGTGCCAGCATGGGTGAAGGGACGACGGCTTTCTTT | CASMGEGTTAFF | TRBV2 | . | TRBJ1-1 | .
TGCGCCAGCAGCCCGACCGACGTCCGCACTGAAGCTTTCTTT | CASSPTDVRTEAFF | TRBV5-1 | . | TRBJ1-1 | few
TGCAGTGCCAGAGTCTGGACTAGCGCTACCACGCTGGGGGAGACCCAGTACTTC | CSARVWTSATTLGETQYF | TRBV20-1 | TRBD2 | TRBJ2-5 | once
TGCGCCAGCAGCCCGGGCCCTGCCCTTAATCAGCCCCAGCATTTT | CASSPGPALNQPQHF | TRBV4-1 | . | TRBJ1-5 | .
TGTGCCAGCAGCCTCAGGCGAGGGCGGGAAGAGACCCAGTACTTC | CASSLRRGREETQYF | TRBV7-9 | . | TRBJ2-5 | .
TGTGCCAGCAGTTCCCACCCCGGGAGGGTGACTCAGCCCCAGCATTTT | CASSSHPGRVTQPQHF | TRBV27 | . | TRBJ1-5 | .
TGCAGTGCTAGAGATAGGGGATATAGCAATCAGCCCCAGCATTTT | CSARDRGYSNQPQHF | TRBV20-1 | . | TRBJ1-5 | .
TGTGCCAGCAGTGGGGACAGCGTCCGTTCCTATGGCTACACCTTC | CASSGDSVRSYGYTF | TRBV6-1 | TRBD1 | TRBJ1-2 | .
TGCGCCAGCAGCCATGCCATGAGGAGACCGGGGGACACCGGGGAGCTGTTTTTT | CASSHAMRRPGDTGELFF | TRBV4-1 | . | TRBJ2-2 | few
TGTGCCAGCAGCTCGGGACTAGCGGGGGGGACAGATACGCAGTATTTT | CASSSGLAGGTDTQYF | TRBV7-2 | TRBD2 | TRBJ2-3 | many
TGTGCCAGCCTCGGGGAGTCTAGGGCGAACACTGAAGCTTTCTTT | CASLGESRANTEAFF | TRBV11-1 | . | TRBJ1-1 | .
TGTGCCAGCAGTGAACAGGGGACTCACTACGAGCATTACTTC | CASSEQGTHYEHYF | TRBV2 | . | TRBJ2-7 | .
TGTGCCAGCAGCGCTAGACTAGCGGGGGGTCCCTCTGGGGCCAACGTCCTGACTTTC | CASSARLAGGPSGANVLTF | TRBV5-4 | TRBD2 | TRBJ2-6 | few
TGTGCCAGCAGGATTCATGGCTACACCTTC | CASRIHGYTF | TRBV6-5 | . | TRBJ1-2 | .
TGTGCCAGCAGCCCCCCGGGGCGGGGGGTCTACAATGAGCAGTTCTTC | CASSPPGRGVYNEQFF | TRBV7-9 | TRBD2 | TRBJ2-1 | .
TGTGCCAGCAGTGACGGACAGGCGTGGTCGGGTGAAGCTTTCTTT | CASSDGQAWSGEAFF | TRBV12-3/TRBV12-4 | TRBD1 | TRBJ1-1 | few
TGCAGTGCTAGGTTGGATTTTGGCTACACCTTC | CSARLDFGYTF | TRBV20-1 | . | TRBJ1-2 | few
TGTGCCAGCAGCTTGTTGTCGGGGGTACAAGAGACCCAGTACTTC | CASSLLSGVQETQYF | TRBV5-6 | . | TRBJ2-5 | .
TGCGCCAGCAGTGCCCTGGACCGTAACTATGGCTACACCTTC | CASSALDRNYGYTF | TRBV10-2 | . | TRBJ1-2 | .